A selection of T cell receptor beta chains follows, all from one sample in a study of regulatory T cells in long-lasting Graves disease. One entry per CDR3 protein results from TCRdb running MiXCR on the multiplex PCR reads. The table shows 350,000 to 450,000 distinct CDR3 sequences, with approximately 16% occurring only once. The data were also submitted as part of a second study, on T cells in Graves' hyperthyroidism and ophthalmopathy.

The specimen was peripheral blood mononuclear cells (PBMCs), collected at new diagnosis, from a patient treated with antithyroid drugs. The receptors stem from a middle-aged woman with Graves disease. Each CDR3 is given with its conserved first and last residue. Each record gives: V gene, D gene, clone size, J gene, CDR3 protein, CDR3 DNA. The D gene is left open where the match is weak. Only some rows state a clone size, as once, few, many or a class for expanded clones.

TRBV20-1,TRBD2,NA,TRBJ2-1,CSARGLFYNEQFF,TGCAGTGCTAGGGGACTATTCTACAATGAGCAGTTCTTC
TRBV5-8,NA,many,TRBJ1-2,CASSLAARGGGYTF,TGTGCCAGCAGCTTGGCCGCCAGGGGAGGCGGCTACACCTTC
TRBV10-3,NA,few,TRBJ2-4,CAISKMSHIQYF,TGTGCCATCAGTAAAATGTCACACATTCAGTACTTC
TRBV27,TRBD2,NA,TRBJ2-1,CASSPLASGTYNEQFF,TGTGCCAGCAGTCCGCTGGCTAGCGGGACGTACAATGAGCAGTTCTTC
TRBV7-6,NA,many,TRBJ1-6,CASSLAPVANLNSPLHF,TGTGCCAGCAGCTTAGCGCCGGTAGCTAACCTTAATTCACCCCTCCACTTT
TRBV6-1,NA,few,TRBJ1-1,CASSRTRVALNTEAFF,TGTGCCAGCAGCCGAACAAGGGTCGCCTTGAACACTGAAGCTTTCTTT
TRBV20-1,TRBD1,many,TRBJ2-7,CSAEGTDRSYEQYF,TGCAGTGCTGAGGGGACAGACAGGTCCTACGAGCAGTACTTC
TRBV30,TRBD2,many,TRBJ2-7,CAWNSNSGVSYEQYF,TGTGCCTGGAATAGTAATAGCGGGGTCTCCTACGAGCAGTACTTC
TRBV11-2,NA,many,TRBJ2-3,CASSLEPTDTQYF,TGTGCCAGCAGCTTAGAACCCACAGATACGCAGTATTTT
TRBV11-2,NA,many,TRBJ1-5,CASSLGPFNQPQHF,TGTGCCAGCAGCTTGGGGCCGTTCAATCAGCCCCAGCATTTT
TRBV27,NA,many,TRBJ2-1,CASRKLADSSYNEQFF,TGTGCCAGCAGAAAACTAGCTGACAGCTCCTACAATGAGCAGTTCTTC
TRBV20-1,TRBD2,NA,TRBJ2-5,CSAALAGQETQYF,TGCAGTGCTGCACTAGCGGGCCAAGAGACCCAGTACTTC
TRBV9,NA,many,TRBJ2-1,CASSGRDSHNEQFF,TGTGCCAGCAGCGGCCGGGACTCTCACAATGAGCAGTTCTTC
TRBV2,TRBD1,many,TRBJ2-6,CASSSQGAGANVLTF,TGTGCCAGCAGTTCTCAGGGGGCAGGGGCCAACGTCCTGACTTTC
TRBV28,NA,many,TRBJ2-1,CASLRGNEQFF,TGTGCCAGCCTTAGGGGCAATGAGCAGTTCTTC
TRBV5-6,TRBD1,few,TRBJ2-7,CASSFWDRGYEQYF,TGTGCCAGCAGCTTTTGGGACAGGGGCTACGAGCAGTACTTC
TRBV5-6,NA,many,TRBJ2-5,CASSFHRQETQYF,TGTGCCAGCAGCTTTCACCGCCAAGAGACCCAGTACTTC
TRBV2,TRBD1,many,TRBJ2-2,CASRAGTGNTGELFF,TGTGCCAGCAGAGCCGGGACAGGGAACACCGGGGAGCTGTTTTTT
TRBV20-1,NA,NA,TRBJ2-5,CSARRGVGETQYF,TGCAGTGCTAGAAGAGGGGTCGGAGAGACCCAGTACTTC
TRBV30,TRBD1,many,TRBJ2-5,CAWTRGPETQYF,TGTGCCTGGACCAGGGGGCCTGAGACCCAGTACTTC
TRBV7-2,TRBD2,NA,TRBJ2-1,CASSLGELLRGGQSGQFF,TGTGCCAGCAGCTTAGGCGAATTATTGCGGGGAGGGCAGAGCGGGCAGTTCTTC
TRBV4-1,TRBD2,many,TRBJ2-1,CASSQEPAGGANEQFF,TGCGCCAGCAGCCAAGAACCAGCGGGGGGGGCGAATGAGCAGTTCTTC
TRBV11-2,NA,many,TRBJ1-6,CASSLLSTSGSPLHF,TGTGCCAGCAGCTTACTCTCCACATCGGGTTCACCCCTCCACTTT
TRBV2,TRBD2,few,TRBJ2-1,CASSRLAGVYNEQFF,TGTGCCAGCAGCAGACTAGCGGGAGTGTACAATGAGCAGTTCTTC
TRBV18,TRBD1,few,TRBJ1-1,CASSRQGQRTEAFF,TGTGCCAGCTCACGACAGGGCCAGAGGACTGAAGCTTTCTTT
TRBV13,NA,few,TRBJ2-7,CASSSTSLRVYEQYF,TGTGCCAGCAGCTCCACCTCCCTGCGGGTCTACGAGCAGTACTTC
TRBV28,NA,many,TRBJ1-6,CASTPLGRSNSPLHF,TGTGCCAGCACCCCGCTAGGGAGGTCGAATTCACCCCTCCACTTT
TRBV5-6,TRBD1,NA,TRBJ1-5,CASSSWTGATSYQPQHF,TGTGCCAGCAGCTCCTGGACAGGGGCGACATCATATCAGCCCCAGCATTTT
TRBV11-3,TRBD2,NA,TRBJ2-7,CASSLTYRLAPYSYEQYF,TGTGCCAGCAGCCTCACCTATCGACTAGCGCCTTACTCCTACGAGCAGTACTTC
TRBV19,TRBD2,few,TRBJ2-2,CATRGGGTGELFF,TGTGCCACCCGGGGGGGAGGGACCGGGGAGCTGTTTTTT
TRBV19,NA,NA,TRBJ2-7,CASSTKGGGTASYEQYF,TGTGCCAGTAGTACGAAAGGCGGCGGGACAGCTTCCTACGAGCAGTACTTC
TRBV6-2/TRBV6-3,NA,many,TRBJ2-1,CASSEAGNSYNEQFF,TGTGCCAGCAGTGAGGCAGGGAACTCCTACAATGAGCAGTTCTTC
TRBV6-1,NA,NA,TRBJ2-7,CATRQTYSYEQYF,TGTGCCACCAGACAGACATACTCATACGAGCAGTACTTC
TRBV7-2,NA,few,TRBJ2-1,CASSLDAALSYNEQFF,TGTGCCAGCAGCTTAGATGCAGCGCTTTCCTACAATGAGCAGTTCTTC
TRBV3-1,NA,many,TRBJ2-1,CASSQVIYEQFF,TGTGCCAGCAGCCAAGTTATCTATGAGCAGTTCTTC
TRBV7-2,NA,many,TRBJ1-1,CASSLRQMGTEAFF,TGTGCCAGCAGCTTAAGACAGATGGGCACTGAAGCTTTCTTT
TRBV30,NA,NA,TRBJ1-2,CAWTLRLANNYGYTF,TGTGCCTGGACTCTTCGATTGGCCAACAACTATGGCTACACCTTC
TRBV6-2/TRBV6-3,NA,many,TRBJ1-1,CATHGGAYGTEAFF,TGTGCGACCCATGGGGGAGCTTACGGCACTGAAGCTTTCTTT
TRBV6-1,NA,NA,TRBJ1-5,CASSDPPGGNQPQHF,TGTGCCAGCAGTGATCCTCCAGGGGGCAATCAGCCCCAGCATTTT
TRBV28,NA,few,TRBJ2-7,CASSTITLSSYEQYF,TGTGCCAGCAGCACCATAACCCTTAGCTCCTACGAGCAGTACTTC
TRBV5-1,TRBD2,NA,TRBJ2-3,CASSSGTSSELNTQYF,TGCGCCAGCAGCTCCGGGACTAGTTCTGAGTTGAATACGCAGTATTTT
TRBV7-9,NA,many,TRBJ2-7,CASSLLSGPYEQYF,TGTGCCAGCAGCTTACTAAGCGGCCCCTACGAGCAGTACTTC